The following is a T cell receptor (beta chain) sequence with its context. Time point in this sample: before trial treatment. Donors, who were enrolled in a single-arm phase I dose-escalation trial, received nivolumab, ipilimumab, aspirin, low-dose cyclophosphamide and low-dose radiotherapy. The CDR3 loop spans 18 amino acids. This record comes from a study of low-dose radiotherapy and immunotherapy resistance in tumors. Turning to the study itself: Cohort 1 received 0.5 Gy per fraction every 2 weeks, totaling 6.5 Gy. Doses delivered to Cohort 2 were 1 Gy per fraction every two weeks, amounting to 13 Gy over 26 weeks.

Alpha- and beta-chain coverage of first-strand cDNA came from TRAV- and TRBV-specific primers. Both a constant-region primer and a V-primer adapter served to amplify TCRs across 20 to 25 PCR cycles. TCRdb reanalysed the reads using MiXCR and keeps one entry per CDR3 protein. The data show 65,000 to 100,000 distinct CDR3 sequences, 15% to 20% seen once. The chain recombines TRBV21-1 with TRBJ2-7; the tabulated D call, TRBD2, remains unverified against the DNA. TRBV21-1 is noted as a pseudogene. The material was PBMCs, obtained before treatment. The source of this sequence is a male donor with prostate cancer. CDR3 DNA: TGTGCCAGCAGCAAGGGGCTAGCGGGGGGCCCCCTCTCCTACGAGCAGTACTTC. Translated: CASSKGLAGGPLSYEQYF.